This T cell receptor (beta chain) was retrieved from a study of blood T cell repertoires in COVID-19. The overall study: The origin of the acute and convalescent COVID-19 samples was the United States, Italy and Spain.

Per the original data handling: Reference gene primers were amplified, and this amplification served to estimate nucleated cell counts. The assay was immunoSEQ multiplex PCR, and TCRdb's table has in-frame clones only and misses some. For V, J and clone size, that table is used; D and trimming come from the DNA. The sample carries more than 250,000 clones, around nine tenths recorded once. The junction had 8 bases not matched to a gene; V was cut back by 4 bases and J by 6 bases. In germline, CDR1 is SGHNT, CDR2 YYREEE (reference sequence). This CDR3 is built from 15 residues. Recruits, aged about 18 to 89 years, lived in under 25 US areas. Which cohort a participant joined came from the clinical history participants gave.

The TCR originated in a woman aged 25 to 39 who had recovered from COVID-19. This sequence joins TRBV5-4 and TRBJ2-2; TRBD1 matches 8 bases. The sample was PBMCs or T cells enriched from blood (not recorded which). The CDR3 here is CASSLGQAIAGELFF. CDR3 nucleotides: TGTGCCAGCAGCCTGGGACAGGCAATCGCCGGGGAGCTGTTTTTT.